These 22 T cell receptor beta chains were sequenced from one sample in a study of blood T cells in healthy people across ages. Next came a second PCR, run for about 7 to 11 cycles, which used a sample-barcoded 5' primer along with a J-beta primer mix. TCRdb reprocessed the 5' RACE reads via MiXCR and lists one record per CDR3 protein. Of some 1.7 million distinct CDR3 sequences detected, over 25% appear once; the ten largest clones hold roughly 8%. Sequenced: blood. All receptors come from a woman aged 25 to 45 in good health.

Concerning this clonotype: Possible read error: a much larger clone is one base away. This chain joins TRBV7-6 and TRBJ2-4; D gene unclear. The germline V and J ends were trimmed by 1 base and 13 bases, with 14 bases remaining between them. The CDR3 contains 13 residues. Germline CDR1 reads SGHVS; CDR2 reads FNYEAQ. CDR3 sequence (DNA): TGTGCCAGCAGCTTAGGCCCCAGCAATGAGCAGTACTTC. Amino acids: CASSLGPSNEQYF.

This clonotype was found many times. The genes are TRBV5-1 and TRBJ2-3; D possibly corresponds to TRBD2 (6 bases). CDR1 SGHRS and CDR2 YFSETQ come from the germline V gene. Trimming removed 0 bases from V and 4 bases from J, with 15 bases in between. The CDR3 consists of 16 residues. Written as DNA, the CDR3 is TGCGCCAGCAGCTTGGCCACTAGCACTCTACCAGATACGCAGTATTTT. Translated: CASSLATSTLPDTQYF.

This chain connects TRBV29-1 to TRBJ1-1; D call uncertain. Germline values: CDR1 SQVTM, CDR2 ANQGSEA. Trimming stripped 6 bases from V and 7 bases from J, with 18 bases between. This CDR3 has 13 amino acids. The CDR3 bases are TGCAGCGTCAACGAACCCGTGGACCTTGAAGCTTTCTTT. Translation gives CSVNEPVDLEAFF. Drawing the rest from reference TRBV29-1 and TRBJ1-1, the complete variable domain is SAVISQKPSRDICQRGTSLTIQCQVDSQVTMMFWYRQQPGQSLTLIATANQGSEATYESGFVIDKFPISRPNLTFSTLTVSNMSPEDSSIYLCSVNEPVDLEAFFGQGTRLTVV.

This clonotype was seen more than once but under ten times. The genes are TRBV20-1 and TRBJ2-5; TRBD2 agrees at 7 bases. The CDR3 covers 15 residues. Germline V gives CDR1 DFQATT, CDR2 SNEGSKA (reference sequence). V shed 6 bases, J shed 1 base, and the junction held 11 bases outside the gene matches. The CDR3 loop is CSALDPSGGQETQYF. In DNA, the CDR3 is TGCAGTGCCCTAGACCCGTCGGGGGGCCAAGAGACCCAGTACTTC.

This rearrangement joins TRBV20-1 to TRBJ2-1; TRBD2 matches 7 bases. V was pared by 0 bases and J by 9 bases, with 11 bases of the junction left unmatched. The CDR3 sequence is 15 residues long. CDR1 and CDR2 (germline): DFQATT, SNEGSKA (reference sequence). The CDR3 DNA reads TGCAGTGCTAGAGACGAGACTAGCCCCAGGGTTGAGCAGTTCTTC. It translates to CSARDETSPRVEQFF.

This clonotype has more than one count but fewer than ten. The chain combines TRBV7-2 with TRBJ2-2; perhaps TRBD2 as D (6 bases). The V gene's germline CDR1 is SGHTA and CDR2 FQGNSA. The length of the CDR3 is 15 residues. V dropped 4 bases and J dropped 3 bases, with 12 bases sitting between them. The CDR3 region is CASSSGRRYTGELFF. CDR3 DNA sequence: TGTGCCAGCAGCTCCGGGAGAAGGTACACCGGGGAGCTGTTTTTT.

Of note for this clonotype: The conserved phenylalanine or tryptophan normally closing the CDR3 is absent here, so this likely arose from a read error. The chain links TRBV20-1 to TRBJ2-1; 11 bases are shared with TRBD2. Germline V gives CDR1 DFQATT, CDR2 SNEGSKA (reference sequence). CDR3 size: 15 residues. With V trimmed by 6 bases and J by 0 bases, 4 bases remained unmatched. CDR3 sequence reads: CSAKLAGVSYNEQFC. CDR3 sequence (DNA): TGCAGTGCCAAACTAGCGGGAGTCTCCTACAATGAGCAGTTCTGC.

With respect to this clonotype: A single base separates this from a much larger clone, so it may be a read error. J is TRBJ2-7 and V is TRBV7-2; tentatively, D is TRBD2 (6 bases). This CDR3 region has 13 residues. Looked up from germline, CDR1 is SGHTA and CDR2 is FQGNSA. Trimming removed 3 bases from V and 3 bases from J, with 9 bases in between. The CDR3 here is CTSSLVDYYEQYF. The CDR3 DNA is TGTACCAGCAGCTTGGTGGACTACTACGAGCAGTACTTC.

This clonotype was observed many times. The genes are TRBV10-3 and TRBJ2-7, with D uncertain. Trimming cost V 4 bases and J 0 bases, with 7 bases left between them. The CDR3 runs 13 residues. Germline values: CDR1 ENHRY, CDR2 SYGVKD. CDR3: CAISGMSSYEQYF. CDR3 DNA sequence: TGTGCCATCAGTGGGATGAGCTCCTACGAGCAGTACTTC.

This chain links TRBV20-1 with TRBJ2-5, with 9 bases fitting TRBD2. Germline V gene lookup returns CDR1 DFQATT and CDR2 SNEGSKA (reference sequence). After removal of 1 base from V and 1 base from J, the junction contained 4 bases not matched to a gene. CDR3 length: 15 amino acids. In DNA, the CDR3 is TGCAGTGCTAGAGCGAATAGCGGGGGCCAAGAGACCCAGTACTTC. This sequence encodes CSARANSGGQETQYF.

The chain is built from TRBV7-2 and TRBJ2-1, with 8 positions matching TRBD2. V trimming: 5 bases; J trimming: 2 bases; junction bases outside the gene matches: 5. This CDR3 is 15 amino acids long. Germline loops: CDR1 SGHTA, CDR2 FQGNSA. Here the CDR3 reads CASSRISGAYNEQFF. Here the CDR3 DNA reads TGTGCCAGCAGCCGAATTAGCGGGGCCTACAATGAGCAGTTCTTC.

As for this clonotype: This could be a read error, since a much larger clone is one nucleotide away. The chain joins TRBV6-6 to TRBJ2-7; TRBD2 matches 7 bases. The V gene's germline CDR1 is MNHNY and CDR2 SVGAGI (reference sequence). The CDR3 covers 14 residues. J lost 5 bases, V lost 6 bases, and 10 bases had no gene match. Here the CDR3 DNA reads TGTGCCAGCAGACCCGGGACTAATTGCGACGAGCAGTACTTC. Translating it yields CASRPGTNCDEQYF.

Details on this clonotype: This is likely a read error, given that the CDR3 carries no conserved phenylalanine or tryptophan at its end. The chain has TRBV25-1 and TRBJ1-2, with a weak D call TRBD1 (6 bases). The germline V gene has CDR1 MGHDK and CDR2 SYGVNS. V gave up 1 base and J gave up 8 bases, with 11 bases separating them. The length of the CDR3 is 13 residues. The CDR3 here is CASSESGAEGYTL. The DNA for the CDR3 is TGTGCCAGCAGTGAATCGGGGGCCGAGGGCTACACCCTC.

This clonotype was seen only a few times. The chain couples TRBV4-2 to TRBJ1-4, with D perhaps TRBD1 (6 bases). Germline V gene sequence: CDR1 LGHNA, CDR2 YNFKEQ. Trimming cost V 5 bases and J 7 bases, with 17 bases left between them. This CDR3 is 15 amino acids long. The CDR3, as DNA: TGTGCCAGCAGCGAAGGAAGCACAGGGAGTGAAAAACTGTTTTTT. Its translation is CASSEGSTGSEKLFF.

This clonotype has only one observation. The rearrangement links TRBV4-3 to TRBJ1-1; D ambiguous. The V end lost 1 base, the J end lost 1 base, and 7 bases lay between the germline ends. Germline lookup yields CDR1 LGHNA and CDR2 YSLEER. The CDR3 runs 14 residues. For the CDR3, the DNA is TGCGCCAGCAGCCAAGTATCAGGGAACACTGAAGCTTTCTTT. Residues: CASSQVSGNTEAFF.

CDR3 sequence: CASTSGGLHNEQYF. The CDR3 DNA sequence: TGTGCCAGCACATCGGGGGGGCTTCACAATGAGCAGTACTTC. The chain couples TRBV7-3 to TRBJ2-1; 8 bases are a match to TRBD2. The J call is uncertain, as TRBJ2-7 better fits the DNA end. Germline values: CDR1 SGHTA, CDR2 FQGTGA. The CDR3 spans 14 residues.

This clonotype was observed many times. This chain links TRBV5-1 with TRBJ2-5, with D unclear. CDR1 is SGHRS, CDR2 YFSETQ, per germline. There are 14 residues in the CDR3. Trimming left V 0 bases short and J 5 bases short, with 11 bases between. The CDR3 nucleotides read TGCGCCAGCAGCTTGGCCACACCCGGGGAGACCCAGTACTTC. This gives the protein CASSLATPGETQYF.

This clonotype was counted many times. The chain uses TRBV29-1 and TRBJ2-1, with 10 nucleotides matching TRBD2. With V trimmed by 7 bases and J by 4 bases, 10 bases remained unmatched. This CDR3 spans 15 amino acids. Germline CDR1 and CDR2: SQVTM and ANQGSEA. CDR3 region: CSANQGSGGYNEQFF. In DNA, the CDR3 is TGCAGCGCCAACCAGGGTAGCGGGGGGTACAATGAGCAGTTCTTC.

This clonotype was recorded a few times. A much bigger clone sits one base away, suggesting this may be a read error. The gene calls are TRBV3-1 and TRBJ2-7; D gene unclear. Germline V gene lookup returns CDR1 LGHDT and CDR2 YNNKEL (reference sequence). The CDR3 is 11 residues long. CDR3 sequence (DNA): TGTGCCTGCAGCCGACTCTACGAGCAGTACTTC. Its translation: CACSRLYEQYF.

This clonotype was counted between two and nine times. The chain links TRBV7-9 to TRBJ1-1; the D is unclear. Trimming took off 5 bases at V and 3 bases at J, with 13 bases between the two ends. CDR3 length: 14 amino acids. CDR1 and CDR2 (germline): SEHNR, FQNEAQ (reference sequence). The CDR3, as DNA: TGTGCCAGCAGCCACCGGGCCGGGGACACTGAAGCTTTCTTT. This codes for CASSHRAGDTEAFF.

The rearrangement links TRBV12-3 or TRBV12-4 to TRBJ2-1; 14 nucleotides align to TRBD2. This CDR3 is 17 amino acids long. Trimming took 6 bases from V and 9 from J; bases not matched to a gene: 13. The CDR3 spells CASSPSWGTSGSTEQFF. CDR3 bases: TGTGCCAGCAGCCCGAGTTGGGGGACTAGCGGGAGTACTGAGCAGTTCTTC.

For this clonotype: One junction end does not reproduce the germline sequence, and a read error may be involved. This sequence joins TRBV7-9 and TRBJ1-2, with 8 bases lining up with TRBD1. The CDR3 totals 14 residues. Per germline, CDR1 SEHNR and CDR2 FQNEAQ (reference sequence). CDR3 in DNA: TGTGCCTGCAGCTTAAGGGGACAGGATATTGGCTACACCTTC. This translates into CACSLRGQDIGYTF. The full variable domain, with the rest looked up from reference TRBV7-9 and TRBJ1-2, is DTGVSQNPRHKITKRGQNVTFRCDPISEHNRLYWYRQTLGQGPEFLTYFQNEAQLEKSRLLSDRFSAERPKGSFSTLEIQRTEQGDSAMYLCACSLRGQDIGYTFGSGTRLTVV.